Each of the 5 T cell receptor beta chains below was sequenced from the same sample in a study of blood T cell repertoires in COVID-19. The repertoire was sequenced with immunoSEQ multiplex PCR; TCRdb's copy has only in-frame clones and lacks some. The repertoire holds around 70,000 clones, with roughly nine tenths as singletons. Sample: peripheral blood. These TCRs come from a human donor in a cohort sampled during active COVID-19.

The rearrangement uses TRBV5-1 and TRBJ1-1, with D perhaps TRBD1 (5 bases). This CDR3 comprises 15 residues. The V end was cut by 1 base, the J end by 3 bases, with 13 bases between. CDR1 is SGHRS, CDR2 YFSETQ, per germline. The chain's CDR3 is CASSLMPGLDTEAFF. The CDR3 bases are TGCGCCAGCAGCTTGATGCCAGGGTTGGACACTGAAGCTTTCTTT.

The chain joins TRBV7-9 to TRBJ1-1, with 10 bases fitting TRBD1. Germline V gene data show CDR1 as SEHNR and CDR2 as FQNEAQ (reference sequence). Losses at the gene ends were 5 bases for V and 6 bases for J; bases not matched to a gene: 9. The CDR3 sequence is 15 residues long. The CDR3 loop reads CASSATDRGSAEAFF. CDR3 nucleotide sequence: TGTGCCAGCAGCGCGACGGACAGGGGGAGTGCTGAAGCTTTCTTT. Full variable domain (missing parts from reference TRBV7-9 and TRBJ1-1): DTGVSQNPRHKITKRGQNVTFRCDPISEHNRLYWYRQTLGQGPEFLTYFQNEAQLEKSRLLSDRFSAERPKGSFSTLEIQRTEQGDSAMYLCASSATDRGSAEAFFGQGTRLTVV.

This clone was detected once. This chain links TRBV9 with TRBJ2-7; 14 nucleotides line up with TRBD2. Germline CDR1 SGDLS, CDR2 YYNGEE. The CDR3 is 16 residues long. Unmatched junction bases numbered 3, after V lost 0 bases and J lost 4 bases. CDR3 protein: CASSVEGTSGRYEQYF. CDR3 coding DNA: TGTGCCAGCAGCGTAGAAGGGACTAGCGGGAGATACGAGCAGTACTTC.

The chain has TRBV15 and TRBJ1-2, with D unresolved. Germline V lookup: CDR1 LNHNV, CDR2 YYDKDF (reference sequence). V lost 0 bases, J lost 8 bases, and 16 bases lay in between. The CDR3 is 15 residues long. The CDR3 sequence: CATSRDYMAAGGYTF. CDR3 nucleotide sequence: TGTGCCACCAGCAGAGACTATATGGCGGCTGGAGGCTACACCTTC.

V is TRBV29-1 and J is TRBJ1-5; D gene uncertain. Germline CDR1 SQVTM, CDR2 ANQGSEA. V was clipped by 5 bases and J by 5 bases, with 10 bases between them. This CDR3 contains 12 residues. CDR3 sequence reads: CSVSEGYQPQHF. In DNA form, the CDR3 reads TGCAGCGTTTCAGAGGGCTATCAGCCCCAGCATTTT.